Below are 29 T cell receptor beta chains sequenced from a single sample in a study of regulatory and conventional T cells in RAG deficiency. TCRdb's copy holds only in-frame clones and misses some; the assay was immunoSEQ multiplex PCR. The table lists some 7,300 clones, approximately 82% of them singletons, with 9.5% to 15% in the top ten. The same specimen was also included in a second study, on regulatory T cells. Turning to that study: The PCR used 52 TRBV and 13 TRBJ primers.

Sequencing was done on a sample of CD8+ T cells sorted from blood. The receptors were gathered from a human donor in good health.

The chain carries TRBV27 and TRBJ2-5; D perhaps matches TRBD2 (5 bases). Germline loops: CDR1 MNHEY, CDR2 SMNVEV (reference sequence). The V end was cut by 1 base, the J end by 0 bases, with 12 bases between. There are 16 residues in the CDR3. The CDR3 loop reads CASSLWSTGYQETQYF. The CDR3 DNA follows: TGTGCCAGCAGTTTATGGTCGACGGGGTACCAAGAGACCCAGTACTTC.

The chain recombines TRBV11-2 with TRBJ2-7; 7 bases agree with TRBD1. CDR3 length equals 15 residues. Germline CDR1 and CDR2: SGHAT and FQNNGV. V lost 4 bases and J lost 0; bases outside the gene matches: 6. The CDR3 DNA reads as TGTGCCAGCAGCTCCTCCGGGACAGTCTCCTACGAGCAGTACTTC. It codes for CASSSSGTVSYEQYF.

This clone appeared a few times. The chain has TRBV5-1 and TRBJ1-6; possibly TRBD1 for D (6 bases). Germline V gene sequence: CDR1 SGHRS, CDR2 YFSETQ. The CDR3 sequence is 14 residues long. V was shortened by 7 bases and J by 10 bases, with 18 bases between the two germline ends. CDR3 DNA sequence: TGCGCCAGCCATCCGGGACAAGTGTCGTCACCCCTCCACTTT. Its translation: CASHPGQVSSPLHF.

The genes are TRBV9 and TRBJ1-2; 10 bases align to TRBD1. This CDR3 is built from 16 residues. Germline V gives CDR1 SGDLS, CDR2 YYNGEE. V lost 3 bases, J lost 4 bases, and 9 bases stayed unmatched. The CDR3 loop is CASSEEGQGFPYGYTF. The CDR3 nucleotides read TGTGCCAGCAGCGAGGAGGGACAGGGGTTTCCCTATGGCTACACCTTC. The variable domain in full, completed from reference TRBV9 and TRBJ1-2, reads DSGVTQTPKHLITATGQRVTLRCSPRSGDLSVYWYQQSLDQGLQFLIQYYNGEERAKGNILERFSAQQFPDLHSELNLSSLELGDSALYFCASSEEGQGFPYGYTFGSGTRLTVV.

The chain uses TRBV29-1 and TRBJ2-7, with TRBD2 as a possible D gene (5 bases). V was clipped by 6 bases and J by 2 bases, with 14 bases between them. The germline V gene encodes CDR1 SQVTM and CDR2 ANQGSEA. This CDR3 has 13 residues. This CDR3 is CSVKPDGTYEQYF. CDR3 nucleotides: TGCAGCGTGAAACCGGACGGGACCTACGAGCAGTACTTC.

V and J are TRBV9 and TRBJ2-1; D perhaps matches TRBD2 (6 bases). The V end lost 1 base, the J end lost 3 bases, and 23 bases lay between the germline ends. This CDR3 has 19 residues. From germline, CDR1 is SGDLS and CDR2 YYNGEE. CDR3 DNA sequence: TGTGCCAGCAGCGTATCTCAGAGGAGGGAAGTAGAGGACTACAATGAGCAGTTCTTC. Its translation: CASSVSQRREVEDYNEQFF.

The genes are TRBV6-6 and TRBJ2-5, with D tentatively TRBD2 (5 bases). With 0 bases removed from V and 5 bases from J, the gap between germline ends came to 13 bases. From germline, CDR1 is MNHNY and CDR2 SVGAGI (reference sequence). CDR3 length equals 15 residues. The CDR3 DNA is TGTGCCAGCAGTTACTCCTCCCGGGGAAGTGAGACCCAGTACTTC. This gives the protein CASSYSSRGSETQYF.

The chain employs TRBV7-6 and TRBJ2-5; a possible D gene is TRBD1 (8 bases). The CDR3 covers 16 residues. The germline V gene has CDR1 SGHVS and CDR2 FNYEAQ. The ends were cut back, 5 bases at V and 2 bases at J, with 18 bases in the middle. CDR3 protein: CASSHRGDRTQETQYF. In DNA form, the CDR3 reads TGTGCCAGCAGCCACCGGGGGGACAGGACACAAGAGACCCAGTACTTC.

The chain has TRBV11-2 and TRBJ1-2; D is undetermined. V lost 1 base and J lost 5, with 5 bases in between. CDR3 size: 12 residues. The germline gives CDR1 SGHAT, CDR2 FQNNGV. The CDR3 DNA follows: TGTGCCAGCAGCTTAGTGGTTTATGGCTACACCTTC. The encoded protein is CASSLVVYGYTF.

This chain connects TRBV6-5 to TRBJ1-1; D call uncertain. With 5 bases removed from V and 0 bases from J, the gap between germline ends came to 10 bases. This CDR3 is built from 14 residues. Germline assignment: CDR1 MNHEY and CDR2 SVGAGI. CDR3 loop: CASSVTAVNTEAFF. The CDR3 nucleotides read TGTGCCAGCAGTGTCACGGCAGTGAACACTGAAGCTTTCTTT.

This chain links TRBV5-8 with TRBJ1-4; a weak D match, TRBD1 (6 bases). CDR1 and CDR2 from the germline V gene are SGHTS and YDEGEE. This CDR3 has 15 residues. Deletions cut 4 bases from V and 7 bases from J, with 17 bases between. The CDR3 here is CASSPAGGGSEKLFF. The CDR3 DNA sequence: TGTGCCAGCAGCCCGGCCGGGGGGGGCTCTGAAAAACTGTTTTTT.

The chain links TRBV6-1 to TRBJ1-3, with TRBD1 matching 9 bases. This CDR3 comprises 13 residues. The V and J ends lost 6 bases and 4 bases, in that order; junction bases with no gene match: 1. Germline V lookup: CDR1 MNHNS, CDR2 SASEGT. The CDR3 loop is CASRQGAGNTIYF. The CDR3 nucleotides are TGTGCCAGCAGACAGGGGGCGGGAAACACCATATATTTT.

This chain links TRBV30 with TRBJ1-5, with D unresolved. Trimming took off 2 bases at V and 2 bases at J, with 10 bases between the two ends. Germline lookup yields CDR1 GTSNPN and CDR2 SVGIG (reference sequence). This CDR3 has 14 residues. CDR3: CAWSQELGNQPQHF. As DNA, the CDR3 is TGTGCCTGGAGTCAGGAATTAGGCAATCAGCCCCAGCATTTT.

The gene calls are TRBV5-1 and TRBJ2-7; 8 bases match TRBD1. The trim removed 0 bases at V and 6 bases at J, leaving 8 bases unmatched. Germline values: CDR1 SGHRS, CDR2 YFSETQ. The CDR3 contains 15 residues. The CDR3 loop is CASSLAPGQGVEQYF. The CDR3 coding sequence is TGCGCCAGCAGCTTGGCCCCAGGACAGGGAGTCGAGCAGTACTTC.

The rearrangement links TRBV7-9 to TRBJ1-4; unclear D gene. Trimming took off 1 base at V and 8 bases at J, with 17 bases between the two ends. Per the germline V gene, CDR1 is SEHNR and CDR2 is FQNEAQ (reference sequence). The CDR3 consists of 16 residues. CDR3 in DNA: TGTGCCAGCAGCTTAGAGCCCAGCTTTGCCCGGGAAAAACTGTTTTTT. This gives the protein CASSLEPSFAREKLFF.

The gene calls are TRBV19 and TRBJ2-3; D is tentatively TRBD1 or TRBD2 (6 bases each). The CDR3 sequence is 16 residues long. V lost 0 bases, J lost 0 bases, and 10 bases lay in between. Germline V lookup: CDR1 LNHDA, CDR2 SQIVND (reference sequence). This chain's CDR3 is CASSIDHGGSTDTQYF. The CDR3 DNA reads as TGTGCCAGTAGTATAGATCACGGGGGCAGCACAGATACGCAGTATTTT.

The V call is TRBV5-4, the J call TRBJ2-3; 15 bases map to TRBD2. Germline CDR1 reads SGHNT; CDR2 reads YYREEE (reference sequence). The trim removed 4 bases at V and 2 bases at J, leaving 11 bases unmatched. There are 19 residues in the CDR3. In DNA form, the CDR3 reads TGTGCCAGCAGCCAGTACCCGGGACTAGCGGGGGGATCCACAGATACGCAGTATTTT. It yields the protein CASSQYPGLAGGSTDTQYF.

The chain joins TRBV6-1 to TRBJ2-5; a weak D match, TRBD1 (6 bases). The germline V gene encodes CDR1 MNHNS and CDR2 SASEGT. This CDR3 has 15 residues. Trimming removed 1 base at V and 5 bases at J, with 14 bases between. DNA of the CDR3: TGTGCCAGCAGTGAAGAAGGGGCAGGGGCTGAGACCCAGTACTTC. Residues: CASSEEGAGAETQYF.

The J gene is TRBJ1-2, the V gene TRBV7-9; 8 nucleotides match TRBD1. Germline V lookup: CDR1 SEHNR, CDR2 FQNEAQ (reference sequence). Germline trimming cut 5 bases from V and 1 base from J; bases unmatched to any gene: 6. The CDR3 is 15 amino acids. CDR3 coding DNA: TGTGCCAGCAGCCTAGGGACAGGCTATAACTATGGCTACACCTTC. This codes for CASSLGTGYNYGYTF.

This chain joins TRBV2 and TRBJ2-7; 9 positions match TRBD1. Per the germline V gene, CDR1 is SNHLY and CDR2 is FYNNEI. Trimming at V came to 6 bases and at J to 11 bases, leaving 14 bases not matched to a gene. The CDR3 totals 14 residues. The CDR3 spells CASSSGTGMPTEYF. The CDR3 DNA is TGTGCCAGCAGCTCTGGGACAGGGATGCCTACGGAGTACTTC.

This clone has just a few counts. V usage is TRBV27 and J usage is TRBJ2-7, with D perhaps matching TRBD1 (6 bases). The length of the CDR3 is 14 residues. The germline gives CDR1 MNHEY, CDR2 SMNVEV (reference sequence). Trimming cost V 6 bases and J 3 bases, with 15 bases left between them. CDR3 region: CASSLRGDRYEQYF. The CDR3 nucleotides are TGTGCCAGCAGCCTCAGGGGAGATCGCTACGAGCAGTACTTC.

V usage is TRBV28 and J usage is TRBJ2-1; D possibly uses TRBD1 or TRBD2 (5 bases each). The CDR3 loop spans 13 amino acids. Germline assignment: CDR1 MDHEN and CDR2 SYDVKM. V was cut by 3 bases and J by 5 bases, with 8 bases left in between. The CDR3 here is CASSLPGHNEQFF. DNA of the CDR3: TGTGCCAGCAGTTTGCCGGGGCACAATGAGCAGTTCTTC. Full variable domain (outside the CDR3, taken from reference TRBV28 and TRBJ2-1): DVKVTQSSRYLVKRTGEKVFLECVQDMDHENMFWYRQDPGLGLRLIYFSYDVKMKEKGDIPEGYSVSREKKERFSLILESASTNQTSMYLCASSLPGHNEQFFGPGTRLTVL.

This clone appeared a few times. The chain uses TRBV7-2 and TRBJ1-1; D not resolved. V was clipped by 1 base and J by 6 bases, with 3 bases between them. The germline CDR1 and CDR2 sequences are SGHTA and FQGNSA. CDR3 size: 11 residues. CDR3 loop: CASSLVSEAFF. The CDR3 region has the DNA TGTGCCAGCAGCTTAGTATCTGAAGCTTTCTTT.

The V and J genes are TRBV11-2 and TRBJ1-3; no definite D call. The CDR3 totals 16 residues. Germline V CDR1 and CDR2: SGHAT, FQNNGV. V lost 6 bases to trimming and J lost 0 bases, with 15 bases between them. The DNA for the CDR3 is TGTGCCAGCAGGTGGGCATCAGGAAGCTCTGGAAACACCATATATTTT. This sequence encodes CASRWASGSSGNTIYF.

This chain joins TRBV27 and TRBJ2-7, with D perhaps TRBD2 (7 bases). V lost 2 bases and J lost 2, with 10 bases in between. This CDR3 comprises 14 residues. The germline gives CDR1 MNHEY, CDR2 SMNVEV (reference sequence). CDR3 DNA: TGTGCCAGCAGTTTAGAGGGGGGGACCTACGAGCAGTACTTC. It yields the protein CASSLEGGTYEQYF.

V and J are TRBV11-2 and TRBJ1-3, with D perhaps TRBD1 (6 bases). CDR1 is SGHAT and CDR2 is FQNNGV in the germline V gene. V lost 2 bases to trimming and J lost 0 bases, with 11 bases between them. This CDR3 region has 16 residues. CDR3 nucleotides: TGTGCCAGCAGCTTAATGGGAGGGGGCTCTGGAAACACCATATATTTT. It codes for CASSLMGGGSGNTIYF.

This chain links TRBV5-4 with TRBJ2-5, with a possible D match to TRBD1 (5 bases). V was shortened by 0 bases and J by 5 bases, with 20 bases between the two germline ends. The CDR3 runs 17 residues. Per germline, CDR1 SGHNT and CDR2 YYREEE (reference sequence). CDR3 amino acids: CASSLGQGPSLGETQYF. The DNA for the CDR3 is TGTGCCAGCAGCTTGGGGCAGGGCCCCTCGTTAGGGGAGACCCAGTACTTC.

The V and J genes are TRBV4-1 and TRBJ1-1; 9 nucleotides align to TRBD1. The CDR3 has 15 residues. With 3 bases clipped from V and 1 base from J, the junction kept 3 bases outside the gene matches. CDR1 is MGHRA and CDR2 is YSYEKL in the germline V gene. CDR3 bases: TGCGCCAGCAGCCAGCAACAGGGGGCGAACACTGAAGCTTTCTTT. Translated: CASSQQQGANTEAFF.

This clone was recorded only once. CDR3 in DNA: TGTGCCAGCAGTGAAGCGCACGAGACTCTGCCTTACAATGAGCAGTTCTTC. Protein sequence: CASSEAHETLPYNEQFF. The chain is built from TRBV6-1 and TRBJ2-1; D is unresolved. Germline CDR1 MNHNS, CDR2 SASEGT. The V gene lost 0 bases and the J gene lost 4 bases, with 16 bases spanning the gap. CDR3 size: 17 residues.